This T cell receptor beta chain was sequenced for a study of shared clonotypes between healthy human individuals (dated by TCRdb to the early 2020s). Context from the whole study: Three men and a couple of women, aged 18 to 49 years, made up the cohort. For each donor, CD4 naive and CD4 memory were each run on three plates, CD8 naive on two plates, and CD8 memory on one plate. The study deeply sequenced blood TCR repertoires of five healthy adults to estimate repertoire size and the extent of clonotype sharing between individuals. Libraries were prepared and TCR repertoires were sequenced by different laboratories using diverse techniques, in order to increase sequencing depth and limit assay-specific biases. Leukapheresis yielded between about 0.85 and 10 billion PBMCs per donor.

Broader findings and caveats from the paper: Pairwise subsampling indicated that sequencing depth was expected to affect the degree of clonotype sharing among donors. Incomplete sequencing was indicated by rarefaction of sorted-subset datasets, despite the large sequencing depth. Sampling was restricted to blood, and TCR repertoires in tissue are likely to differ from TCR repertoires in blood. The genetic and exposure-history diversity represented was limited by the small number of donors. Estimated clonotype richness was generally larger for naive than for memory subsets. Sharing across several donors was observed for about 5% of naive CD4, over 3% of naive CD8, 2% to 2.5% of memory CD4, and over 0.3% of memory CD8 clonotypes. Clonotypes shared by all four sorted-subset donors showed higher generation probabilities than non-shared clonotypes.

V loses 5 bases at its end and J loses 1 base; junction bases beyond the gene matches: 4. CDR3 length: 14 amino acids, cysteine to phenylalanine. The retained sequence is limited to the CDR3, 42 bases, with the frame set at the first base. The germline V gene (reference sequence) specifies SEHNR as CDR1 and FQNEAQ as CDR2. CD8 naive samples were obtained by positive selection for CCR7 among CD45RO-negative cells, yielding a CD45RA+CCR7+ population from which TemRA cells were excluded. The donors were healthy, HIV-negative adults with no recently reported acute infections or vaccinations. Every donor was a Caucasian adult living in Nashville, Tennessee, USA. Blood was collected by leukapheresis, and PBMCs were isolated by Ficoll-Histopaque density gradient centrifugation and then cryopreserved in liquid nitrogen vapor phase. Analytical flow cytometry was used to check the purity and quantity of each magnetically sorted T cell population. Each sorted fraction had its genomic DNA isolated and then quantified by UV absorbance on a Nanodrop 2000c.

Using the deep immunoSEQ assay, multiplex PCR amplified TCR CDR3 regions from genomic DNA. Extracted genomic DNA from each cell subset was spread evenly across all wells of several immunoSEQ 96-well plates, with each plate serving as a replicate. Each replicate PCR for sorted subsets received 150 to 250 ng genomic DNA, equal to roughly 30,000 T cell genomes. Purified libraries were measured with a Qubit 3.0 fluorometer, size-checked on a Bioanalyzer 2100, and measured again with the KAPA Library Quantification kit. Each immunoSEQ 96-well plate was sequenced on its own single-read 150-cycle Illumina NextSeq 550 flow cell. The paper's data handling went like this. Because only junctional sequences without quality scores were contained in the immunoSEQ output, filtering matching that applied to full-length reads could not be performed. Sequences were annotated with PyIR, a Python wrapper for IgBLAST v1.9, using IMGT germline references to assign V/J genes and CDR3. Any read was removed if the V/J assignment was weak (E-value above 1e-6), the CDR3 was missing, or the read contained stop codons, out-of-frame junctions, or ambiguous translated residues. V3J clonotypes were defined by identical inferred V gene, J gene, and CDR3 amino acid sequence. The percentage overlap between two repertoires was calculated by dividing the number of shared unique clonotypes by the size of the smaller repertoire. Richness of each repertoire was evaluated using RTK rarefaction, the Chao1 estimator, and Recon v2.1 estimates of unobserved clonotypes. OLGA was used to compute generation probabilities for all TCRbeta clonotypes that the gDNA method yielded from a handful of donors. Sourced from immuneACCESS, this table was stored by TCRdb with only in-frame sequences that have V and J called. A share of the clones is absent; for the studies checked, an unresolved V gene accounts for under half, and the remainder has no known explanation. That table gives V, J and clone size, and the DNA gave D and trimming. The sample includes 1.5 million to 2.5 million clones, with about 95% observed a single time. The top ten hold approximately 1% of the sample.

As concerns this clone: What antigen it recognizes has not been identified. No qualities accompany the bases; no much larger clone lies one base away.

This sequence uses TRBV7-9 and TRBJ1-1, with TRBD1 identical over 7 junction bases. This sequence originates from a man between 18 and 29 years old in good health. The specimen sequenced was naive CD8+ T cells sorted from blood. The cell subset or site label corresponds to: CD45RA+CCR7+. The bases are TGTGCCAGCAGCCCCCAGGGGGGGAACACTGAAGCTTTCTTT. It translates to CASSPQGGNTEAFF. Beyond the CDR3, the reference TRBV7-9 and TRBJ1-1 genes provide the residues; the full variable domain reads: DTGVSQNPRHKITKRGQNVTFRCDPISEHNRLYWYRQTLGQGPEFLTYFQNEAQLEKSRLLSDRFSAERPKGSFSTLEIQRTEQGDSAMYLCASSPQGGNTEAFFGQGTRLTVV.